This TCR beta chain is from a study of T cells in Graves' hyperthyroidism and ophthalmopathy. Study-wide context: Sampling of peripheral blood happened at initial diagnosis, prior to any treatment.

Researchers amplified the TCR beta CDR3 regions from RNA transcripts. Carried out on the TCR CDR3, a first-round RT-PCR used the HTBI primer set. TCRdb ran MiXCR on the multiplex PCR reads and lists one entry per CDR3 protein. The table includes a few hundred thousand distinct CDR3 sequences, 15% to 19% detected once. This clonotype showed up many times. The V end lost 3 bases, the J end lost 9 bases, and 15 bases lay between the germline ends. The germline gives CDR1 SGHDT, CDR2 YYEEEE. The CDR3 sequence is 13 residues long. This chain joins TRBV5-6 and TRBJ2-5; possible D gene TRBD2, 5 bases. The receptor was derived from a woman in her twenties or thirties with Graves' hyperthyroidism. Input material: blood. In DNA, the CDR3 is TGTGCCAGCAGCTGGACCGGGATCATGGCCCAGTACTTC. It encodes CASSWTGIMAQYF.